This TCR beta chain derives from a study of T cells in narcolepsy. The sample holds a few counts of this clone. This CDR3 has 14 residues. The germline gives CDR1 MNHNY, CDR2 SVGAGI (reference sequence). The V end was cut by 7 bases, the J end by 6 bases, with 19 bases between. The method was immunoSEQ multiplex PCR; TCRdb's version includes in-frame clones alone and lacks a portion of them. The profile covers approximately 25,000 clones, with roughly 64% appearing a single time and 12% taken by the ten largest. Sequenced: memory (CD45RA-) CD4+ T cells from blood. The receptor comes from a human donor in good health. The chain carries TRBV6-6 and TRBJ2-7; weak D call: TRBD1 (6 bases). The CDR3 region is CASTPTGHSSEQYF. DNA of the CDR3: TGTGCCAGCACCCCCACGGGACATAGCTCCGAGCAGTACTTC.